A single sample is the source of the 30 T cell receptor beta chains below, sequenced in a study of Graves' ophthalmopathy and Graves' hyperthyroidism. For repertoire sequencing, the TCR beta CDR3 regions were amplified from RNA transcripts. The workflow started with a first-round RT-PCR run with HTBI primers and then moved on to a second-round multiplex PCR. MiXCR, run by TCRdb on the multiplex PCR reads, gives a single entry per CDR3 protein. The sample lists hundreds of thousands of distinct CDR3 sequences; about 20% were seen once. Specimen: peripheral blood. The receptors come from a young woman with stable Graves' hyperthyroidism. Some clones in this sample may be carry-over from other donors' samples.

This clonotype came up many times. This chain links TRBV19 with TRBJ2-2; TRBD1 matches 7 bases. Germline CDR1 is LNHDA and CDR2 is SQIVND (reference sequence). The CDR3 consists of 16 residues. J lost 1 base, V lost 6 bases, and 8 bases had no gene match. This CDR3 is CASRQDRTGNTGELFF. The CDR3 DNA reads TGTGCCAGTAGACAAGATCGGACAGGGAACACCGGGGAGCTGTTTTTT.

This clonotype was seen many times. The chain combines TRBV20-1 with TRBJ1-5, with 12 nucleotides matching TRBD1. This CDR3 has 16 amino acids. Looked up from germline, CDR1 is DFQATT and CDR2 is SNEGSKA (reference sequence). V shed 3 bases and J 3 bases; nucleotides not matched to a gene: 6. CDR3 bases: TGCAGTGCTAGTGCTGGGACAGGGGGCTTCAATCAGCCCCAGCATTTT. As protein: CSASAGTGGFNQPQHF.

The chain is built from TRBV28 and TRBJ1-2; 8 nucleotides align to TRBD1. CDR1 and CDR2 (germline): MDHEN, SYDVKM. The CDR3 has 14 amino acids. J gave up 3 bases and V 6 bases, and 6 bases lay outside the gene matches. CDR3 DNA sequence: TGTGCCAGCAGCAGGACAGGGTACGACTATGGCTACACCTTC. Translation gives CASSRTGYDYGYTF.

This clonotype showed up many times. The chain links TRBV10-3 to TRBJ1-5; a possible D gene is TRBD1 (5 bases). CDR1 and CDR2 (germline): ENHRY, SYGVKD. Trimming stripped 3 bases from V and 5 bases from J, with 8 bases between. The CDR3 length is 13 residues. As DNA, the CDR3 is TGTGCCATCAGTGAAGGGGTTGATCAGCCCCAGCATTTT. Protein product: CAISEGVDQPQHF.

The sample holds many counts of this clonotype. CDR3 amino acids: CASREHGGQPQHF. DNA of the CDR3: TGTGCCAGCAGGGAACATGGGGGGCAGCCCCAGCATTTT. The chain employs TRBV6-1 and TRBJ1-5, with D maybe TRBD1 (5 bases). Germline CDR1 is MNHNS and CDR2 is SASEGT. The germline V and J ends were trimmed by 6 bases and 7 bases, with 13 bases remaining between them. The CDR3 consists of 13 residues.

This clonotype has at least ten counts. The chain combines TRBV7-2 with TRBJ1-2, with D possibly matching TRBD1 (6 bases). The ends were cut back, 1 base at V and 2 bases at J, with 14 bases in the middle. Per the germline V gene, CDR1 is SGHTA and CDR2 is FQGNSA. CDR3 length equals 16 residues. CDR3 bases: TGTGCCAGCAGCTTAGGGCCGGACAGCCTGAACTATGGCTACACCTTC. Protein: CASSLGPDSLNYGYTF.

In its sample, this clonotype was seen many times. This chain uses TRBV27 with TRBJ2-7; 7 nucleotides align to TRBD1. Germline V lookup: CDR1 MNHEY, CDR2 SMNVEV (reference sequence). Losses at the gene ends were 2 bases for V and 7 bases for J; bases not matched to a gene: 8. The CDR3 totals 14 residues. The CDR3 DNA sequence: TGTGCCAGCAGTTTACTGGACAGGATATGGGAGCAGTACTTC. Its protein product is CASSLLDRIWEQYF.

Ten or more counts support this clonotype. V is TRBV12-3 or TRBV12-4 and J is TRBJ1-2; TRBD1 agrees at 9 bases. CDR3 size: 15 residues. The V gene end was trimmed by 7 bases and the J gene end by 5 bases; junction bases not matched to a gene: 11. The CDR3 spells CASTATGTGRYGYTF. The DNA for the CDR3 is TGTGCCAGCACCGCGACCGGGACAGGGCGTTATGGCTACACCTTC.

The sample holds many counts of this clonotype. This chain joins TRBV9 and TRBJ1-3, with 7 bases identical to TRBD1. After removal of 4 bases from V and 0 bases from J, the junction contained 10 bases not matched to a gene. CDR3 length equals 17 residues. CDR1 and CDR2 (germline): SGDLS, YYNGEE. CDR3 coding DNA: TGTGCCAGCAGCACTGGGACAGCCCCGGTCTCTGGAAACACCATATATTTT. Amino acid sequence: CASSTGTAPVSGNTIYF.

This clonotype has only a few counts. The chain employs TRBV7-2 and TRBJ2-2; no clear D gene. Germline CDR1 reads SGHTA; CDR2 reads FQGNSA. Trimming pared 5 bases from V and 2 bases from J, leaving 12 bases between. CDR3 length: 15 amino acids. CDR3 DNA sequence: TGTGCCAGCAGCCCAGTCTACTATAACACCGGGGAGCTGTTTTTT. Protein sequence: CASSPVYYNTGELFF.

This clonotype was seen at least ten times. CDR3 protein: CASSGPTGQNTGELFF. The CDR3 coding sequence is TGTGCCAGCAGTGGGCCGACAGGGCAGAACACCGGGGAGCTGTTTTTT. The rearrangement uses TRBV6-1 and TRBJ2-2, with 7 bases fitting TRBD1. The J segment lost 1 base and the V segment lost 4 bases, leaving 6 bases of the junction unmatched. The CDR3 sequence is 16 residues long. Germline V gene sequence: CDR1 MNHNS, CDR2 SASEGT.

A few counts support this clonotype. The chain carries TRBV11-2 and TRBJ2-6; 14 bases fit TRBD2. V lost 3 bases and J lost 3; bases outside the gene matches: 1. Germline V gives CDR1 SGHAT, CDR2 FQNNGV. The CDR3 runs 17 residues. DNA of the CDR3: TGTGCCAGCAGCTTGACTAGCGGGAGGGGTGGGGCCAACGTCCTGACTTTC. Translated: CASSLTSGRGGANVLTF.

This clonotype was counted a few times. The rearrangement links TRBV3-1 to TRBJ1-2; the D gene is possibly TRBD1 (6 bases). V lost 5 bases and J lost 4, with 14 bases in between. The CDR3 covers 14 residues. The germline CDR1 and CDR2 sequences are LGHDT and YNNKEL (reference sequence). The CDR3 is CASSELGQTYGYTF. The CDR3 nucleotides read TGTGCCAGCAGCGAGTTAGGACAGACCTATGGCTACACCTTC.

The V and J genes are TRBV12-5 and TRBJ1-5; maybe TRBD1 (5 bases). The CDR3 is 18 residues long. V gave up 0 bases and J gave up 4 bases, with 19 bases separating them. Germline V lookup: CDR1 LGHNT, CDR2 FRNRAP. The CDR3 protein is CASGLVQYPGRINQPQHF. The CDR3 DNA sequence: TGTGCTAGTGGTTTGGTTCAATATCCGGGACGGATTAATCAGCCCCAGCATTTT.

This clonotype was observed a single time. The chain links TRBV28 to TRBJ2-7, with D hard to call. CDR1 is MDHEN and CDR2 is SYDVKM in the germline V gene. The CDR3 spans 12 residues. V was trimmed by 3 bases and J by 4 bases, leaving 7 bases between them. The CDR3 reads CASSFPLYEQYF. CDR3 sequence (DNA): TGTGCCAGCAGTTTCCCCCTTTACGAGCAGTACTTC.

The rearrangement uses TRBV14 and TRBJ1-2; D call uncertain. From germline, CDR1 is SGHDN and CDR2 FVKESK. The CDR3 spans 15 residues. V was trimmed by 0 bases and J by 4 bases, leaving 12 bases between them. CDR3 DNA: TGTGCCAGCAGCCAAGAAGGCAGGCAGGCCTATGGCTACACCTTC. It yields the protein CASSQEGRQAYGYTF.

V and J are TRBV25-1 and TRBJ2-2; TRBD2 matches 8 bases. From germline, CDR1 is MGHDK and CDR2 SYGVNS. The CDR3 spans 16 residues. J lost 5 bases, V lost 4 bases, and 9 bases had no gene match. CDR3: CASSVGLVYGTGELFF. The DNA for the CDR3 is TGTGCCAGCAGTGTGGGACTAGTTTACGGAACCGGGGAGCTGTTTTTT.

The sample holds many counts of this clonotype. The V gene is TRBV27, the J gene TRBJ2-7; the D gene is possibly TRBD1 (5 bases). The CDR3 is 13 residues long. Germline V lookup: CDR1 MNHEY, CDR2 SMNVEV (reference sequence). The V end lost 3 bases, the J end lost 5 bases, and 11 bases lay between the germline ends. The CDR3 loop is CASSFAGLHEQYF. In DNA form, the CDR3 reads TGTGCCAGCAGTTTTGCAGGGTTGCACGAGCAGTACTTC.

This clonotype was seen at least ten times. CDR3 amino acids: CASSLAGGSGETQYF. CDR3 DNA: TGTGCCAGCAGCTTAGCCGGCGGGAGTGGAGAGACCCAGTACTTC. V is TRBV11-2 and J is TRBJ2-5; 7 bases map to TRBD2. The CDR3 is 15 residues long. Germline CDR1 SGHAT, CDR2 FQNNGV. The junction had 6 bases not matched to a gene; V was cut back by 1 base and J by 4 bases.

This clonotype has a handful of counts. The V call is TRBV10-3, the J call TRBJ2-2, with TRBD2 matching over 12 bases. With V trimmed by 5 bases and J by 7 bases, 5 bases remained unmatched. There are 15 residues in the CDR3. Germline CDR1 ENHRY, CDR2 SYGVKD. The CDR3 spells CAISQRTSGVGELFF. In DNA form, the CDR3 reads TGTGCCATCAGTCAGCGGACTAGCGGGGTCGGGGAGCTGTTTTTT.

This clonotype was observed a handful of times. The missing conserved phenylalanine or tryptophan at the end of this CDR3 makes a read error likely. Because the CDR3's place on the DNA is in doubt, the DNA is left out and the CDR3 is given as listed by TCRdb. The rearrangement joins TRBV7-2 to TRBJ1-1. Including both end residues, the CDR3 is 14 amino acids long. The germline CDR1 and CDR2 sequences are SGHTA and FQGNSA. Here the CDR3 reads CASSLFRSGTEACL.

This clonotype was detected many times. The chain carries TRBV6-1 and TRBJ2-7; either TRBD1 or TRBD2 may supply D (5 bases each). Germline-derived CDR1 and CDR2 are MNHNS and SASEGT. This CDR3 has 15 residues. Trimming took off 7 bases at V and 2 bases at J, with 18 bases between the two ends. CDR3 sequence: CASTRGGQGPYEQYF. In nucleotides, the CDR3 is TGTGCCAGCACCCGAGGTGGGCAGGGACCCTACGAGCAGTACTTC.

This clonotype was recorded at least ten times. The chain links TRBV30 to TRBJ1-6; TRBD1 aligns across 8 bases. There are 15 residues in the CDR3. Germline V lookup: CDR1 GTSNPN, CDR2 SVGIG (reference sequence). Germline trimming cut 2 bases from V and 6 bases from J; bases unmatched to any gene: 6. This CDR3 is CAWSTHGQGNSPLHF. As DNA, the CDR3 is TGTGCCTGGAGTACCCACGGACAGGGTAATTCACCCCTCCACTTT.

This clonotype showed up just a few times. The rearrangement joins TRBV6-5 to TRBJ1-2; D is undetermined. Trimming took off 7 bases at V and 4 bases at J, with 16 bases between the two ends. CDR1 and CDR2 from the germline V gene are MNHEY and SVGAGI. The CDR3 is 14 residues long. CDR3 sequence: CASIREGVRYGYTF. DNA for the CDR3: TGTGCCAGCATTAGGGAGGGAGTTCGCTATGGCTACACCTTC.

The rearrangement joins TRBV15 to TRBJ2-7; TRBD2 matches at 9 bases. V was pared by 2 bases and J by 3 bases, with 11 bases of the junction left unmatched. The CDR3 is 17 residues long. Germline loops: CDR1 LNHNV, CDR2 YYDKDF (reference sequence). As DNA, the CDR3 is TGTGCCACCAGCAGAAAAGCACCTTGGACTAGCGACTACGAGCAGTACTTC. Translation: CATSRKAPWTSDYEQYF.

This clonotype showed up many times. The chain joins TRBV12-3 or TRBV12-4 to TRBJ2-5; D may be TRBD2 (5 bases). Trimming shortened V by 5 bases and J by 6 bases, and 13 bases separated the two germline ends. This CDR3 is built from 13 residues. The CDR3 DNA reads TGTGCCAGCAGTGAGGACTCCGGGCAGACCCAGTACTTC. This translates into CASSEDSGQTQYF.

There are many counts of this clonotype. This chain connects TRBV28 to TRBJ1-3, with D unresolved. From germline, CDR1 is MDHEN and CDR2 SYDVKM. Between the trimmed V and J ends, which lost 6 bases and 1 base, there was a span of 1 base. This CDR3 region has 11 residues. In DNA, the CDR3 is TGTGCCAGCAGGTCTGGAAACACCATATATTTT. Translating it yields CASRSGNTIYF.

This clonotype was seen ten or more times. Written as DNA, the CDR3 is TGTGCCTGGAGTAAGAGGGACAGGGGGAACACTGAAGCTTTCTTT. Encoded protein: CAWSKRDRGNTEAFF. The J gene is TRBJ1-1, the V gene TRBV30, with 10 bases that match TRBD1. The germline V gene encodes CDR1 GTSNPN and CDR2 SVGIG (reference sequence). Germline trimming cut 2 bases from V and 1 base from J; bases unmatched to any gene: 4. The CDR3 has 15 residues.

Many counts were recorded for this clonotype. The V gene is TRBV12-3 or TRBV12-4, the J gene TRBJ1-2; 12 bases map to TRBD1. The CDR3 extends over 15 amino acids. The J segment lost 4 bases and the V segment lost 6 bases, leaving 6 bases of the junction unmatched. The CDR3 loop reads CASRPGQGAGYGYTF. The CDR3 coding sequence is TGTGCCAGCAGGCCGGGACAGGGGGCGGGCTATGGCTACACCTTC.

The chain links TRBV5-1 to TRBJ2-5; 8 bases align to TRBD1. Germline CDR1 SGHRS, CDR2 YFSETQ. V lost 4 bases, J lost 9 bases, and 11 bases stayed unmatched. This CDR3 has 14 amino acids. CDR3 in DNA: TGCGCCAGCAGCACGATGACAGGGGCCGAGGCCCAGTACTTC. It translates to CASSTMTGAEAQYF. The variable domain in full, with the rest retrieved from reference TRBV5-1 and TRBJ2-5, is KAGVTQTPRYLIKTRGQQVTLSCSPISGHRSVSWYQQTPGQGLQFLFEYFSETQRNKGNFPGRFSGRQFSNSRSEMNVSTLELGDSALYLCASSTMTGAEAQYFGPGTRLLVL.